This T cell receptor (beta chain) came from a study of siplizumab effects on memory and regulatory T cells. Whole-study results and caveats: Naive T cells looked more diverse than memory cells, and they looked like major contributors to the alloresponse.

Per germline, CDR1 SNHLY and CDR2 FYNNEI. V gave up 7 bases and J gave up 4 bases, with 22 bases separating them. CDR3 length: 16 amino acids. Regarding this clone: Its antigen remains unidentified.

Each sample yielded 90,000 to 100,000 assayed TCR templates. Method: immunoSEQ multiplex PCR; TCRdb's copy keeps in-frame clones and lacks some. The profile shows some 100,000 clones, around 95% of them singletons. Sequencing was performed on naive CD4+ T cells sorted from blood. The TCR sequence derives from a human donor in good health. The V call is TRBV2, the J call TRBJ1-2; D possibly corresponds to TRBD1 (6 bases). As DNA, the CDR3 is TGTGCCAGCACGGGAGTACAGGGTACCACTACCTATGGCTACACCTTC. This codes for CASTGVQGTTTYGYTF.